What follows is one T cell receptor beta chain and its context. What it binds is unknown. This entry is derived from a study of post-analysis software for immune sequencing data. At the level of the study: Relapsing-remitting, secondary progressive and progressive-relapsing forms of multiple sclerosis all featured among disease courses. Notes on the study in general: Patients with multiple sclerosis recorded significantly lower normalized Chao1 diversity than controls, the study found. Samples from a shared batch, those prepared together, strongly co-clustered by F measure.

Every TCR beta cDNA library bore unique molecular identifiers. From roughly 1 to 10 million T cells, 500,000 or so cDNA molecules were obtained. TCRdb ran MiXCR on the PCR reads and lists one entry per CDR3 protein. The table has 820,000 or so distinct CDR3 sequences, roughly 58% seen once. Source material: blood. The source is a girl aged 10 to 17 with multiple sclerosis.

CDR3 protein: CASSPTDRVSNYGYTF. CDR3 sequence (DNA): TGTGCCAGCAGTCCAACCGACAGGGTCTCTAACTATGGCTACACCTTC. The rearrangement links TRBV27 to TRBJ1-2, with 7 bases matching TRBD1. CDR3 length: 16 amino acids. Trimming at V came to 5 bases and at J to 0 bases, leaving 9 bases not matched to a gene. Germline CDR1 and CDR2: MNHEY and SMNVEV (reference sequence).